This TCR beta chain was recorded in a study of PD-1 blockade in classical Hodgkin lymphoma. For the study at large: On a schedule of every 2 weeks, patients received nivolumab 3 mg/kg intravenously.

The protocol was immunoSEQ multiplex PCR, while the TCRdb copy is restricted to in-frame clones and leaves out a portion. Of about 44,000 clones in the sample, roughly two thirds were seen once. Specified time point: cycle 4 day 1 (C4D1), after 6 weeks of nivolumab. Every patient relapsed after autologous stem cell transplantation, and brentuximab vedotin exposure varied. The source was peripheral blood mononuclear cells (PBMCs), collected before the fourth cycle of nivolumab. The source is a human donor with classical Hodgkin lymphoma.

The CDR3 nucleotides read TGTGCCAGCAGTGTAGGCAGGTCCTCTGGAAACACCATATATTTT. Translated: CASSVGRSSGNTIYF. The chain links TRBV2 to TRBJ1-3; D gene unclear. The CDR3 is 15 residues long. With 4 bases removed from V and 0 bases from J, the gap between germline ends came to 10 bases. The germline V gene encodes CDR1 SNHLY and CDR2 FYNNEI.